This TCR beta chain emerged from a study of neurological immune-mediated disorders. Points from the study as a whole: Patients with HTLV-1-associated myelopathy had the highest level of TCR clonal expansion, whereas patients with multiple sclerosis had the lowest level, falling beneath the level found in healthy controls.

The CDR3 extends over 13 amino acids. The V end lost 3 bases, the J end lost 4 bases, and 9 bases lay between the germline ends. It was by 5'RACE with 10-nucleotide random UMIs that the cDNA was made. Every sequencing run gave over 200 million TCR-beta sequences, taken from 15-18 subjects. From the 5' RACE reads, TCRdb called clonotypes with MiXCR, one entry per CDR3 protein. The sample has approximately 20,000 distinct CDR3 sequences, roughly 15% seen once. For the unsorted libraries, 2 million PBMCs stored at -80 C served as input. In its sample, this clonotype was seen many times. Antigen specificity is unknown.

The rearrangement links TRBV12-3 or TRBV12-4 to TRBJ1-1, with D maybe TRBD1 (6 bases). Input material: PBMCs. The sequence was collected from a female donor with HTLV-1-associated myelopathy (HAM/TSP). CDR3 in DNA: TGTGCCAGCAGTTTGAGGGGGGGCACTGAAGCTTTCTTT. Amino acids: CASSLRGGTEAFF.